The 8 T cell receptor beta chains in this list originate from one sample, sequenced in a study of technical replicates of blood from a handful of donors. Here immunoSEQ multiplex PCR was the method, and the copy in TCRdb shows in-frame clones only, minus some. The table lists 80,000 to 95,000 clones, roughly 96% of them singletons. Sequencing used T cells isolated from PBMCs. All receptors derive from a human donor in good health.

The chain uses TRBV28 and TRBJ2-4; the match to TRBD1 covers 10 bases. The CDR3 totals 15 residues. With V trimmed by 8 bases and J by 0 bases, 4 bases remained unmatched. The V gene's germline CDR1 is MDHEN and CDR2 SYDVKM. CDR3 amino acids: CASGDRGRAKNIQYF. CDR3 in DNA: TGTGCCAGCGGCGACAGGGGGCGAGCCAAAAACATTCAGTACTTC.

V is TRBV19 and J is TRBJ1-4; no clear D gene. The CDR3 is made up of 13 amino acids. Trimming cost V 9 bases and J 12 bases, with 20 bases left between them. Germline V lookup: CDR1 LNHDA, CDR2 SQIVND (reference sequence). The CDR3 DNA reads TGTGCCAGCTACTCCTGGTCCGAGGCCGAACTGTTTTTT. This sequence encodes CASYSWSEAELFF.

This clone was counted a few times. V usage is TRBV2 and J usage is TRBJ2-2; the match to TRBD2 covers 10 bases. This CDR3 region has 18 residues. Looked up from germline, CDR1 is SNHLY and CDR2 is FYNNEI. Trimming at V came to 0 bases and at J to 4 bases, leaving 8 bases not matched to a gene. CDR3 residues: CASSEAVLAGASTGELFF. For the CDR3, the DNA is TGTGCCAGCAGTGAAGCGGTTCTAGCGGGAGCGAGCACCGGGGAGCTGTTTTTT.

J is TRBJ2-1 and V is TRBV9; a possible D gene is TRBD2 (6 bases). This CDR3 is built from 14 residues. CDR1 and CDR2 (germline): SGDLS, YYNGEE. V dropped 2 bases and J dropped 9 bases, with 15 bases sitting between them. The CDR3 region is CASSVPAGSGEQFF. CDR3 DNA: TGTGCCAGCAGCGTTCCTGCGGGGAGCGGTGAGCAGTTCTTC.

The chain joins TRBV9 to TRBJ2-2, with unresolved D. V was pared by 3 bases and J by 3 bases, with 3 bases between. CDR1 SGDLS and CDR2 YYNGEE come from the germline V gene. This CDR3 region has 12 residues. The CDR3 nucleotides read TGTGCCAGCAGCGCCTACACCGGGGAGCTGTTTTTT. It encodes CASSAYTGELFF.

The rearrangement uses TRBV2 and TRBJ2-2, with 11 bases matching TRBD2. The germline CDR1 and CDR2 sequences are SNHLY and FYNNEI. Trimming removed 4 bases from V and 6 bases from J; junction bases left unmatched: 4. The CDR3 is 15 residues long. The CDR3 coding sequence is TGTGCCAGCAGTGGTAGCGGGAGGGCCGCCGGGGAGCTGTTTTTT. Its translation: CASSGSGRAAGELFF.

The chain uses TRBV29-1 and TRBJ2-3; 13 bases are a match to TRBD2. The CDR3 loop spans 15 amino acids. V shed 3 bases and J 6 bases; nucleotides not matched to a gene: 6. Germline V gene sequence: CDR1 SQVTM, CDR2 ANQGSEA. The CDR3 spells CSVERTSGRKDTQYF. CDR3 coding DNA: TGCAGCGTTGAGAGGACTAGCGGGAGAAAGGATACGCAGTATTTT.

V usage is TRBV7-9 and J usage is TRBJ1-3, with D perhaps matching TRBD1 (5 bases). With 0 bases removed from V and 8 bases from J, the gap between germline ends came to 5 bases. The CDR3 is made up of 12 amino acids. Germline V gives CDR1 SEHNR, CDR2 FQNEAQ (reference sequence). The DNA for the CDR3 is TGTGCCAGCAGCTTAGCAGGGGACACCATATATTTT. It translates to CASSLAGDTIYF.